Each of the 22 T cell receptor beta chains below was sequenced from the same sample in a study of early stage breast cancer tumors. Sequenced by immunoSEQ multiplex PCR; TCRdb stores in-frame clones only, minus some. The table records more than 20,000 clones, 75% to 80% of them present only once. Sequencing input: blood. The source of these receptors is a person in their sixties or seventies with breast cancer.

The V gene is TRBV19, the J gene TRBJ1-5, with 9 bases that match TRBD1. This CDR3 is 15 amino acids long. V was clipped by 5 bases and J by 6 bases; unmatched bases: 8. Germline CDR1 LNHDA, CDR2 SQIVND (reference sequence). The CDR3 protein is CASSLWTGEGQPQHF. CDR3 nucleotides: TGTGCCAGTAGTCTCTGGACAGGGGAGGGTCAGCCCCAGCATTTT. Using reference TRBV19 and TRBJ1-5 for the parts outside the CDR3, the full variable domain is DGGITQSPKYLFRKEGQNVTLSCEQNLNHDAMYWYRQDPGQGLRLIYYSQIVNDFQKGDIAEGYSVSREKKESFPLTVTSAQKNPTAFYLCASSLWTGEGQPQHFGDGTRLSIL.

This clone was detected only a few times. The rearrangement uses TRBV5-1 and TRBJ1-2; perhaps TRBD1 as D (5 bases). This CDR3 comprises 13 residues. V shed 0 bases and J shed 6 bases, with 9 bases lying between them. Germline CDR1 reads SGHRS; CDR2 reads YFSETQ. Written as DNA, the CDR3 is TGCGCCAGCAGCTTGGCCCTCAGGGATGGCTACACCTTC. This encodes CASSLALRDGYTF.

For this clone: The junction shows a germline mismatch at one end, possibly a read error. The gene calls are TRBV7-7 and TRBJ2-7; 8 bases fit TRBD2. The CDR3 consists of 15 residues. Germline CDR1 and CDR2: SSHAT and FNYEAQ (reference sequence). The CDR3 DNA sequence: TGTGCTAGCAGCTTAGGGCTAGCGGGCCTTAGGGAGCAGTACTTC. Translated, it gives CASSLGLAGLREQYF.

The CDR3 sequence is CASSLRSAPGPSNQPQHF. The CDR3 DNA is TGTGCCAGCAGCTTAAGGAGTGCCCCGGGACCTAGCAATCAGCCCCAGCATTTT. The chain is built from TRBV7-2 and TRBJ1-5; weak D call: TRBD1 (5 bases). CDR3 size: 18 residues. The V gene lost 2 bases and the J gene lost 0 bases, with 17 bases spanning the gap. Germline V gene lookup returns CDR1 SGHTA and CDR2 FQGNSA.

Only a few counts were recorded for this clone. The CDR3 region is CASSLLGAHYTEAFF. The CDR3 nucleotides read TGCGCCAGCAGCTTGTTGGGGGCCCATTACACTGAAGCTTTCTTT. This chain links TRBV5-1 with TRBJ1-1, with D possibly matching TRBD1 (6 bases). The CDR3 has 15 amino acids. The V gene's germline CDR1 is SGHRS and CDR2 YFSETQ. V lost 1 base to trimming and J lost 3 bases, with 13 bases between them.

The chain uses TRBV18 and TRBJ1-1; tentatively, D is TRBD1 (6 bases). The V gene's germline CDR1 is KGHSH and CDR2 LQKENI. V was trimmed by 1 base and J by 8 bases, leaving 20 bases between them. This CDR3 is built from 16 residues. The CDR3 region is CASSPLVSGGGLEAFF. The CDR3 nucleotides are TGTGCCAGCTCACCACTTGTTTCCGGGGGGGGGCTGGAAGCTTTCTTT.

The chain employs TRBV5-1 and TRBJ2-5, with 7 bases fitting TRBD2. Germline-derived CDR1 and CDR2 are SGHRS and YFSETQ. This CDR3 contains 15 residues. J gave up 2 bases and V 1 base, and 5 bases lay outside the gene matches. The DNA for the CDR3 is TGCGCCAGCAGCTTGATGGGGGGGTGGCAAGAGACCCAGTACTTC. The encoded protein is CASSLMGGWQETQYF.

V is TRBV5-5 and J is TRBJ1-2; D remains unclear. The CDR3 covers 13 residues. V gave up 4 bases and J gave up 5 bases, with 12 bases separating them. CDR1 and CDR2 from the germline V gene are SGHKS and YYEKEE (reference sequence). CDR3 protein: CASSPLWAYGYTF. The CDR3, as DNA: TGTGCCAGCAGCCCTCTATGGGCATATGGCTACACCTTC.

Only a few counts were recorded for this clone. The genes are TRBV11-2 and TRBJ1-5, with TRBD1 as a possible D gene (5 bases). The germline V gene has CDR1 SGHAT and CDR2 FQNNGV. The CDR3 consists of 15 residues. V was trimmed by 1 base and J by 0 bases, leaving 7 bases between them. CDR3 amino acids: CASSLGRDSNQPQHF. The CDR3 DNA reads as TGTGCCAGCAGCTTAGGCAGGGATAGCAATCAGCCCCAGCATTTT.

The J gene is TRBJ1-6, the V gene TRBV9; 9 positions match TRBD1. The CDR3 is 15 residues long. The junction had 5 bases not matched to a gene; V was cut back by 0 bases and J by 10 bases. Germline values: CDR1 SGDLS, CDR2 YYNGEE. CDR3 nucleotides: TGTGCCAGCAGCGTAGAGGGACAGGGCCACTCACCCCTCCACTTT. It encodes CASSVEGQGHSPLHF.

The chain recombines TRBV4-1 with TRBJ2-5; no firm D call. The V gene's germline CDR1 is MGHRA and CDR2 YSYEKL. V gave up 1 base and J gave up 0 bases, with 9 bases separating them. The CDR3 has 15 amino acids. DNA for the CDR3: TGCGCCAGCAGCCAAGCCCGACGGGACCAAGAGACCCAGTACTTC. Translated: CASSQARRDQETQYF.

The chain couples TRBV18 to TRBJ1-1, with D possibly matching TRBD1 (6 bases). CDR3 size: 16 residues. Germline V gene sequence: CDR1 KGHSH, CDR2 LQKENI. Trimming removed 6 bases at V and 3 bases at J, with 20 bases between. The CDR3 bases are TGTGCCAGCTCGCATCGTGGGGGGGGCTTTGACACTGAAGCTTTCTTT. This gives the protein CASSHRGGGFDTEAFF.

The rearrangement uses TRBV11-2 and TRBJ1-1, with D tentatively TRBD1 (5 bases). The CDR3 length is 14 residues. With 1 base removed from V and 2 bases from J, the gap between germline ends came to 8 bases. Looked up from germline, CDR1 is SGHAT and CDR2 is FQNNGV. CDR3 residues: CASSLAGINTEAFF. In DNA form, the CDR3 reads TGTGCCAGCAGCTTAGCAGGGATAAACACTGAAGCTTTCTTT.

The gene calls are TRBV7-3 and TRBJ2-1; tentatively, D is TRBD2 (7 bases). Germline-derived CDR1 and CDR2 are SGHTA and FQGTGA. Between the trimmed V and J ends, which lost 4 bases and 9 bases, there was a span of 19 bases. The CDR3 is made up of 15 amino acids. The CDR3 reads CASSSQLGGHSEQFF. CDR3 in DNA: TGTGCCAGCAGCTCGCAACTGGGGGGGCACAGTGAGCAGTTCTTC.

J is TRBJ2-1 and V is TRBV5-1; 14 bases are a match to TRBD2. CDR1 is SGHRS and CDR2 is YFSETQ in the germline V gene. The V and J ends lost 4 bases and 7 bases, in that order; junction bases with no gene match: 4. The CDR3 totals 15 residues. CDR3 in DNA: TGCGCCAGCAGCCCGGGACTAGCGGGAGCAAATGAGCAGTTCTTC. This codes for CASSPGLAGANEQFF.

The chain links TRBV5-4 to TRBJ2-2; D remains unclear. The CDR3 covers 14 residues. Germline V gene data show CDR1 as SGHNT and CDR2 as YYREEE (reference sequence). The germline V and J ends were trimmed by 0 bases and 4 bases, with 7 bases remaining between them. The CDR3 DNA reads TGTGCCAGCAGCTTGGCTACTTCCACCGGGGAGCTGTTTTTT. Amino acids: CASSLATSTGELFF. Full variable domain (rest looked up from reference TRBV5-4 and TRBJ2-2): ETGVTQSPTHLIKTRGQQVTLRCSSQSGHNTVSWYQQALGQGPQFIFQYYREEENGRGNFPPRFSGLQFPNYSSELNVNALELDDSALYLCASSLATSTGELFFGEGSRLTVL.

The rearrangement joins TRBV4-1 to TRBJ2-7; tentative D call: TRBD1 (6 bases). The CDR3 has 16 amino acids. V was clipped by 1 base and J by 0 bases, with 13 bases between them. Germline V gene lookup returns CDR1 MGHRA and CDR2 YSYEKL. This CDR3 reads CASSQALTGSSYEQYF. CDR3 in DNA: TGCGCCAGCAGCCAAGCGCTTACAGGGAGCTCCTACGAGCAGTACTTC.

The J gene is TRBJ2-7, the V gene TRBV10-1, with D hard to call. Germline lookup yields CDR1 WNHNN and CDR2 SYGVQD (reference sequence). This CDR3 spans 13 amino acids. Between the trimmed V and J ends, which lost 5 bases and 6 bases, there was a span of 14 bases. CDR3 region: CASSSRPRGEQYF. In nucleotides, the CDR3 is TGCGCCAGCAGTTCGCGACCCCGTGGCGAGCAGTACTTC.

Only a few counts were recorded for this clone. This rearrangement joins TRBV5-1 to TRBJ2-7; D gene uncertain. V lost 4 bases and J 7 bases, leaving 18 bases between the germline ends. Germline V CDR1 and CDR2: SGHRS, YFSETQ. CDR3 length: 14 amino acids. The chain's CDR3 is CASSETAAAGEQYF. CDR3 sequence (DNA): TGCGCCAGCAGCGAAACGGCGGCAGCTGGGGAGCAGTACTTC.

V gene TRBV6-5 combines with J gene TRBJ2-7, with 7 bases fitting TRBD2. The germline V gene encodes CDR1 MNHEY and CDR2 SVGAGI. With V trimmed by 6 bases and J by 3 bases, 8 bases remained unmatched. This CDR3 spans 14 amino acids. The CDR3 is CASRSSGVNYEQYF. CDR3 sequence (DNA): TGTGCCAGCAGGTCTAGCGGTGTAAACTACGAGCAGTACTTC.

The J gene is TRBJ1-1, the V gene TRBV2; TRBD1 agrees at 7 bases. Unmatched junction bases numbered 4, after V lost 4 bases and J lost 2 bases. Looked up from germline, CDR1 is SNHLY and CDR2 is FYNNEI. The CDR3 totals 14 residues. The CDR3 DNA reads TGTGCCAGCAGTGGGGACAGACTAAACACTGAAGCTTTCTTT. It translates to CASSGDRLNTEAFF.

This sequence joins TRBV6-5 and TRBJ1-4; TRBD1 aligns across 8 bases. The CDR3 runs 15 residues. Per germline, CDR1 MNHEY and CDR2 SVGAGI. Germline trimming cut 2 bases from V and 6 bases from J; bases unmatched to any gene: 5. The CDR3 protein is CASSYNGQGDEKLFF. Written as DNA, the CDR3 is TGTGCCAGCAGTTACAATGGACAGGGAGATGAAAAACTGTTTTTT.